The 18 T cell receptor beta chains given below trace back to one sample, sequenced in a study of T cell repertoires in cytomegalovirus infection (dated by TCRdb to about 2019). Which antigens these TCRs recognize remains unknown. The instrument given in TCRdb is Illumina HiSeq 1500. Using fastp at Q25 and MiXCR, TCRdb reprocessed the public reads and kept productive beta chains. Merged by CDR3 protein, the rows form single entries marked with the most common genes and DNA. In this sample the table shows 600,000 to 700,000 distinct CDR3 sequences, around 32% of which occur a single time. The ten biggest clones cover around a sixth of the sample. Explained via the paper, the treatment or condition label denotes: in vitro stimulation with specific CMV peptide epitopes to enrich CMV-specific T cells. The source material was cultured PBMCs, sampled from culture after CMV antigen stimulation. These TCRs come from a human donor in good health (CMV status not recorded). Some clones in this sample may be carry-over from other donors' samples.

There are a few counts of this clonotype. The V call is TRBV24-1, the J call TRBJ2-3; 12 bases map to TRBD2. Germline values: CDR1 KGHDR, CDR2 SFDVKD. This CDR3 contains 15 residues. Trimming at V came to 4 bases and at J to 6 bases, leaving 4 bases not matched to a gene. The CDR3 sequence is CATSDPGLAGDTQYF. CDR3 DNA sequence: TGTGCCACCAGTGACCCGGGACTAGCGGGCGATACGCAGTATTTT.

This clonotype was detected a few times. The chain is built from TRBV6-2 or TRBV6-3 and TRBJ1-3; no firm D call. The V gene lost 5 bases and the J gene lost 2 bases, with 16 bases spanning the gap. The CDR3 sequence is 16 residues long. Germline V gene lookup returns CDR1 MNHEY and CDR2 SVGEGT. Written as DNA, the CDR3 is TGTGCCAGCAGTGAATATAGTACAGTACCTGGAAACACCATATATTTT. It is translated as CASSEYSTVPGNTIYF.

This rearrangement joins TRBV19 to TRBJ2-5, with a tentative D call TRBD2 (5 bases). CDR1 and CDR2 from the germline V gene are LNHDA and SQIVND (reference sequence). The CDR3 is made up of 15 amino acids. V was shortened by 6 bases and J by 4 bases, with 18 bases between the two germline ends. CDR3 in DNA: TGTGCCAGTAGCCTGATCGGGATTGGCACAGAGACCCAGTACTTC. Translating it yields CASSLIGIGTETQYF.

CDR3 loop: CASSLNRRAFF. The CDR3 DNA reads TGTGCCAGCAGCTTAAACCGGAGAGCTTTCTTT. V gene TRBV7-2 combines with J gene TRBJ1-1; D is ambiguous. This CDR3 has 11 residues. V dropped 2 bases and J dropped 10 bases, with 8 bases sitting between them. Germline V CDR1 and CDR2: SGHTA, FQGNSA.

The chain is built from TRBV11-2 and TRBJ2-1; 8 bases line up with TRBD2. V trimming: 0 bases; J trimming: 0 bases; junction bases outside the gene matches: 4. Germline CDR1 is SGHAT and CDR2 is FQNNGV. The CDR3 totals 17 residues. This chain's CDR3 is CASSLDRGTSSYNEQFF. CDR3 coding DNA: TGTGCCAGCAGCTTAGATCGGGGGACTAGCTCCTACAATGAGCAGTTCTTC.

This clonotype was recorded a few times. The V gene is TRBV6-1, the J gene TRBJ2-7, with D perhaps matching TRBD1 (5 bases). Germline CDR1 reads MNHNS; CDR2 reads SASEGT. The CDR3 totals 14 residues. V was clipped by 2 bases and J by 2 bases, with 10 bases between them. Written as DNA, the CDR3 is TGTGCCAGCAGTGAACGGACACGAGCCTACGAGCAGTACTTC. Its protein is CASSERTRAYEQYF.

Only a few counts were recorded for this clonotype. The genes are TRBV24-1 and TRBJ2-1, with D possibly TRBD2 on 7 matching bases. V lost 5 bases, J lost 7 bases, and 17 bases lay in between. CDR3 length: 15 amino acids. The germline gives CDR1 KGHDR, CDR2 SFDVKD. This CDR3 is CATSGGASGTNEQFF. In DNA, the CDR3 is TGTGCCACCAGTGGGGGGGCTAGCGGTACAAATGAGCAGTTCTTC.

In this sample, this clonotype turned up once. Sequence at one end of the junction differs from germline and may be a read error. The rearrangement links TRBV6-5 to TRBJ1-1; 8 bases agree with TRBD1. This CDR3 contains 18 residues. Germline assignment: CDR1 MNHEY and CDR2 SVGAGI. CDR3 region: CARSYEPGQVYMNTEAFF. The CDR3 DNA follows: TGTGCCCGCAGTTACGAACCGGGACAGGTGTACATGAACACTGAAGCTTTCTTT.

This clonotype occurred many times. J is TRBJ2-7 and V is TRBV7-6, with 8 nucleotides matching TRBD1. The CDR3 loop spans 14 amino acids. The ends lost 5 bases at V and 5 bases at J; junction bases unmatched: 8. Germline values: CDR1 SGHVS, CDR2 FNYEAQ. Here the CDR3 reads CASSPGTGGNEQYF. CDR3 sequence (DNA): TGTGCCAGCAGCCCGGGGACAGGCGGGAACGAGCAGTACTTC.

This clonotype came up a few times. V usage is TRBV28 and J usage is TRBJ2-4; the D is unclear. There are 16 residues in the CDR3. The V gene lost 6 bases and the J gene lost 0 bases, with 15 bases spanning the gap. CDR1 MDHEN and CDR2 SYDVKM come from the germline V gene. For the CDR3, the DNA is TGTGCCAGCAGCCCTGATGTCCCGCCAGCCAAAAACATTCAGTACTTC. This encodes CASSPDVPPAKNIQYF.

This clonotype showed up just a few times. The CDR3 protein is CASSRGPGTSGRAVYNEQFF. The CDR3 DNA sequence: TGCGCCAGCAGCCGAGGACCCGGGACTAGCGGGAGGGCCGTCTACAATGAGCAGTTCTTC. The rearrangement links TRBV4-3 to TRBJ2-1; TRBD2 aligns across 16 bases. In germline, CDR1 is LGHNA, CDR2 YSLEER. The V gene end was trimmed by 4 bases and the J gene end by 3 bases; junction bases not matched to a gene: 12. This CDR3 is built from 20 residues.

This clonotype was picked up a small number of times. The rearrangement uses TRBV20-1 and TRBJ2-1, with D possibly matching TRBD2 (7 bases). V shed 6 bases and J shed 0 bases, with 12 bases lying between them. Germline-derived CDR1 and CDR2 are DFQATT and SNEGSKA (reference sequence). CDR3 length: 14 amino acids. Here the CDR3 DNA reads TGCAGTGCGACGGGGGGCAGCTCCTACAATGAGCAGTTCTTC. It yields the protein CSATGGSSYNEQFF.

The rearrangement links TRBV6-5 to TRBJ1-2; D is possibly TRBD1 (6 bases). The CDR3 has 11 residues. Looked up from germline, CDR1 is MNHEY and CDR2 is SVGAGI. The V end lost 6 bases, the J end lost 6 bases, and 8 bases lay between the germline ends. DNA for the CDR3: TGTGCCAGCAGCGGGGGCCATGGCTACACCTTC. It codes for CASSGGHGYTF.

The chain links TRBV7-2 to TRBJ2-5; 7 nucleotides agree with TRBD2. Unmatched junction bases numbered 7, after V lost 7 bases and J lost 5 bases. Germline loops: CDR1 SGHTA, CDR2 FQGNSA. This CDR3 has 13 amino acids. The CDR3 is CASTLRRGETQYF. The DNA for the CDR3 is TGTGCCAGCACCCTGAGGCGGGGGGAGACCCAGTACTTC.

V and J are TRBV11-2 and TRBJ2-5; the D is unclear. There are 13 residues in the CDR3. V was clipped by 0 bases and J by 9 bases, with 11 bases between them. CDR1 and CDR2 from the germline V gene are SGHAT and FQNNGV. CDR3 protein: CASSLEKVGAQYF. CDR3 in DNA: TGTGCCAGCAGCTTAGAAAAGGTCGGAGCCCAGTACTTC.

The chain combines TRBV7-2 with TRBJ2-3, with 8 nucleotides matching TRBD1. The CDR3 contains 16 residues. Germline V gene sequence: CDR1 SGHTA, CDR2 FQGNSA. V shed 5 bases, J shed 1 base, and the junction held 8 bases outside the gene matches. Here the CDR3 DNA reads TGTGCCAGCAGCGCCCTTGGGGGACAGGGCACAGATACGCAGTATTTT. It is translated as CASSALGGQGTDTQYF.

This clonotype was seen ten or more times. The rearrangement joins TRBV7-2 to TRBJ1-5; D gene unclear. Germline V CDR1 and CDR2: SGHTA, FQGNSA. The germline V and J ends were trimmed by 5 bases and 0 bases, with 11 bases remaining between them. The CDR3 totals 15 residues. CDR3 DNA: TGTGCCAGCAGCCATGGACCCTATAGCAATCAGCCCCAGCATTTT. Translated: CASSHGPYSNQPQHF.

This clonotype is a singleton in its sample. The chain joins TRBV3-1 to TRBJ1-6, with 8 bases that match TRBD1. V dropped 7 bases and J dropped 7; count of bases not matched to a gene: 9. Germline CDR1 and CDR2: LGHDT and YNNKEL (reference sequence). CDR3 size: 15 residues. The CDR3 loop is CASNETRGRNSPLHF. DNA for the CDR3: TGTGCCAGCAACGAAACCAGGGGGCGAAATTCACCCCTCCACTTT.